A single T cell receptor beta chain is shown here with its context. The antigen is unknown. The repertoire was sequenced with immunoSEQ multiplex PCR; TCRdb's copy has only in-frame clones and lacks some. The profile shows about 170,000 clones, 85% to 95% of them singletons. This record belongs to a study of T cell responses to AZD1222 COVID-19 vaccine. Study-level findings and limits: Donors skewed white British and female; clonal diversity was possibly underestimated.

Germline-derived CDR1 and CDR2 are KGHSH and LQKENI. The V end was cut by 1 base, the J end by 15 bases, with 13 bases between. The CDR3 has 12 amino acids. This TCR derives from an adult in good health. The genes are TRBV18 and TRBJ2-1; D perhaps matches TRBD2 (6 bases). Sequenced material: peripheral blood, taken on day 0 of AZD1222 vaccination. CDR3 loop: CASSPRRDSGFF. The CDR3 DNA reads TGTGCCAGCTCACCACGCCGGGACTCGGGGTTCTTC.